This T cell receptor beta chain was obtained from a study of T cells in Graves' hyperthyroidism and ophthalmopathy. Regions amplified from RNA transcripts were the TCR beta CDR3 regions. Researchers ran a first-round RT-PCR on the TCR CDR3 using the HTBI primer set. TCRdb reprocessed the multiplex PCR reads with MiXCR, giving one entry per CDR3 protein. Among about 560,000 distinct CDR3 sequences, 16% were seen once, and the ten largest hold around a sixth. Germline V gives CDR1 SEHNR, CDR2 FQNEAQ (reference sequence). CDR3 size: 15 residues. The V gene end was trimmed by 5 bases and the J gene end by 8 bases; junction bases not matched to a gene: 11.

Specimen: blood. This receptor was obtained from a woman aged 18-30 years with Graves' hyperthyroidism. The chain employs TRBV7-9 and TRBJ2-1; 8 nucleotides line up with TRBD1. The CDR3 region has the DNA TGTGCCAGCAGCATCCGGGACAGGAAAATCGATGAGCAGTTCTTC. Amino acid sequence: CASSIRDRKIDEQFF.